The following is a T cell receptor beta chain sequence with its context. The sample belongs to a study of CD8+ T cells in alopecia areata. Looking at the study overall: Tofacitinib ran 6 to 18 months, followed by 6 months off drug.

The sample's treatment: oral pan-JAK inhibitor, 5-10 mg twice daily. RNA was isolated and reverse transcribed to cDNA, the sequencing template. Repertoires were generated with immunoSEQ multiplex PCR, while TCRdb's copy carries only in-frame clones and drops some. Seen here are 110,000 or so clones, less than 75% observed once, and the top ten hold almost 30%. Trimming removed 5 bases from V and 0 bases from J, with 8 bases in between. In germline, CDR1 is MDHEN, CDR2 SYDVKM. This CDR3 is built from 14 residues. The input for sequencing was CD8+ T cells sorted from blood, taken at week 4, from a patient treated with tofacitinib. V gene TRBV28 combines with J gene TRBJ2-1; no firm D call. The sequence was collected from a human donor with alopecia areata. For the CDR3, the DNA is TGTGCCAGCAGTGACCCTAGCTCCTACAATGAGCAGTTCTTC. It translates to CASSDPSSYNEQFF.